A selection of T cell receptor beta chains follows, all from one sample in a study of blood T cell repertoires in COVID-19. Profiling relied on immunoSEQ multiplex PCR, and the TCRdb table lists in-frame clones only, not all of them. The data show about 36,000 clones, more than 70% seen once. The specimen was peripheral blood. These receptors were obtained from a human donor in a cohort sampled during active COVID-19. Both conserved end residues are part of each CDR3. D genes are given only for firm matches. The size entry is marked missing in some rows and otherwise reads once, few, many or a size class.

D	V	size	J	CDR3	DNA
TRBD1	TRBV28	.	TRBJ1-2	CASSLGGGRYGYTF	TGTGCCAGCAGTTTAGGAGGGGGCCGCTATGGCTACACCTTC
.	TRBV5-4	.	TRBJ1-1	CASSLDTWTENTEAFF	TGTGCCAGCAGCTTGGATACCTGGACTGAGAACACTGAAGCTTTCTTT
.	TRBV24-1	.	TRBJ2-3	CATSLTGGTDTQYF	TGTGCCACCAGTCTCACTGGAGGCACAGATACGCAGTATTTT
TRBD2	TRBV6-4	once	TRBJ2-3	CASAPTSRRTDTQYF	TGTGCCAGCGCCCCGACTAGCAGACGCACAGATACGCAGTATTTT
TRBD2	TRBV14	once	TRBJ2-1	CASRTSSGPYNEQFF	TGTGCCAGCAGGACCTCTAGCGGACCCTACAATGAGCAGTTCTTC
.	TRBV6-2/TRBV6-3	.	TRBJ2-7	CASSYAGRNYEQYF	TGTGCCAGCAGTTACGCGGGGAGAAACTACGAGCAGTACTTC
TRBD2	TRBV9	.	TRBJ2-1	CASSASGTSYNEQFF	TGTGCCAGCAGCGCGTCCGGGACTAGCTACAATGAGCAGTTCTTC
TRBD1	TRBV3-1/TRBV3-2	.	TRBJ1-1	CASSHTGENTEAFF	TGTGCCAGCAGCCATACAGGGGAGAACACTGAAGCTTTCTTT
.	TRBV3-1/TRBV3-2	.	TRBJ1-6	CASSLGLENSPLHF	TGTGCCAGCAGCCTGGGACTGGAGAATTCACCCCTCCACTTT
TRBD1	TRBV6-5	.	TRBJ1-5	CASRRGTVSNQPQHF	TGTGCCAGCAGGCGCGGGACAGTTAGCAATCAGCCCCAGCATTTT
TRBD1	TRBV27	few	TRBJ2-3	CASGDRGGTDTQYF	TGTGCCAGCGGCGACAGGGGGGGAACAGATACGCAGTATTTT
TRBD1	TRBV7-3	.	TRBJ2-7	CASSSDRGMEQYF	TGTGCCAGCAGCTCCGACAGGGGTATGGAGCAGTACTTC
TRBD1	TRBV30	.	TRBJ2-1	CAWSPQYSRDRVYNEQFF	TGTGCCTGGAGTCCCCAATATTCGAGGGACAGGGTATACAATGAGCAGTTCTTC
.	TRBV7-6	.	TRBJ2-3	CASSLAATGADTQYF	TGTGCCAGCAGCTTAGCAGCGACCGGGGCAGATACGCAGTATTTT
TRBD2	TRBV5-4	.	TRBJ2-7	CASSSPAGSYEQYF	TGTGCCAGCAGCTCCCCAGCGGGATCCTACGAGCAGTACTTC
TRBD1	TRBV2	.	TRBJ2-7	CASETGFSYEQYF	TGTGCCAGCGAGACAGGGTTCTCCTACGAGCAGTACTTC
TRBD1	TRBV5-4	.	TRBJ2-1	CASSLPPGQGDNEQFF	TGTGCCAGCAGCCTACCTCCGGGACAGGGAGACAATGAGCAGTTCTTC
.	TRBV18	.	TRBJ1-2	CASSLGRQGGYGYTF	TGTGCCAGCTCACTGGGGAGACAAGGTGGCTATGGCTACACCTTC
TRBD1	TRBV6-5	.	TRBJ1-3	CASSNGQGAGNTIYF	TGTGCCAGCAGTAACGGCCAGGGGGCTGGAAACACCATATATTTT
TRBD2	TRBV3-1/TRBV3-2	.	TRBJ2-7	CASSPRLAGPYEQYF	TGTGCCAGCAGCCCCCGACTAGCGGGGCCCTACGAGCAGTACTTC
.	TRBV7-9	.	TRBJ1-2	CASSLVALDGYTF	TGTGCCAGCAGTCTAGTTGCCCTGGATGGCTACACCTTC
.	TRBV7-3	.	TRBJ2-3	CASSVTSSDTQYF	TGTGCCAGCAGCGTGACTAGTTCAGATACGCAGTATTTT
.	TRBV6-5	once	TRBJ1-2	CASTGITGFYGYTF	TGTGCCAGCACCGGAATCACAGGGTTTTATGGCTACACCTTC
TRBD2	TRBV27	.	TRBJ2-7	CASRTSGGVYEQYF	TGTGCCAGCCGCACTAGCGGGGGGGTCTACGAGCAGTACTTC
TRBD1	TRBV2	.	TRBJ1-5	CASSRGQADNQPQHF	TGTGCCAGCAGTAGAGGACAGGCGGACAATCAGCCCCAGCATTTT
TRBD1	TRBV5-1	.	TRBJ1-2	CASSPKGPGDRGIYGYTF	TGCGCCAGCAGCCCCAAGGGTCCTGGGGACAGGGGAATATATGGCTACACCTTC
TRBD1	TRBV7-6	.	TRBJ2-7	CASSLGTGEWYEQYF	TGTGCCAGCAGCTTAGGGACAGGGGAATGGTACGAGCAGTACTTC
.	TRBV2	.	TRBJ1-3	CASSVEGLENTIYF	TGTGCCAGCAGTGTCGAGGGATTAGAAAACACCATATATTTT
TRBD1	TRBV11-2	once	TRBJ2-2	CASSSSIDRVKTGELFF	TGTGCCAGCAGCTCCTCGATAGACAGGGTCAAGACCGGGGAGCTGTTTTTT
TRBD2	TRBV10-3	once	TRBJ2-2	CAISESGGASGELFF	TGTGCCATCAGTGAGTCCGGGGGGGCCTCCGGGGAGCTGTTTTTT
TRBD2	TRBV6-1	.	TRBJ2-2	CASSVTYTSGGNTGELFF	TGTGCCAGCAGTGTAACTTATACTAGCGGGGGGAACACCGGGGAGCTGTTTTTT
TRBD2	TRBV4-2	.	TRBJ2-1	CASSQDGTSGTYNEQFF	TGTGCCAGCAGCCAAGATGGGACTAGCGGGACCTACAATGAGCAGTTCTTC
.	TRBV4-1	.	TRBJ2-7	CASSRIHRDEQYF	TGCGCCAGCAGCCGGATCCACAGGGACGAGCAGTACTTC
TRBD1	TRBV6-5	once	TRBJ1-2	CASSHQGADGYTF	TGTGCCAGCAGTCATCAGGGGGCGGATGGCTACACCTTC
.	TRBV2	.	TRBJ1-1	CASSATLGGYTEAFF	TGTGCCAGCAGTGCTACTTTGGGGGGATACACTGAAGCTTTCTTT
.	TRBV3-1/TRBV3-2	.	TRBJ1-2	CASSQGGLYGYTF	TGTGCCAGCAGCCAAGGGGGCCTCTATGGCTACACCTTC
TRBD1	TRBV27	.	TRBJ1-4	CASSSTGGGEKLFF	TGTGCCAGCAGTTCTACAGGGGGCGGTGAAAAACTGTTTTTT
.	TRBV7-3	.	TRBJ2-7	CASSLITNSEQYF	TGTGCCAGCAGCTTAATCACTAATTCCGAGCAGTACTTC
TRBD2	TRBV11-3	.	TRBJ2-2	CASSASSGGYTGELFF	TGTGCCAGCAGCGCCTCTAGCGGGGGGTACACCGGGGAGCTGTTTTTT
.	TRBV5-6	once	TRBJ1-1	CASSKGAGQNTEAFF	TGTGCCAGCAGCAAAGGGGCAGGGCAGAACACTGAAGCTTTCTTT
.	TRBV5-1	.	TRBJ2-3	CASMRGGSTDTQYF	TGCGCCAGCATGAGGGGGGGCAGCACAGATACGCAGTATTTT
.	TRBV25-1	.	TRBJ1-1	CASSEQGRTEAFF	TGTGCCAGCAGTGAACAGGGTCGGACTGAAGCTTTCTTT
.	TRBV27	.	TRBJ2-3	CASSLFSSTDTQYF	TGTGCCAGCAGTTTATTCTCTAGCACAGATACGCAGTATTTT
.	TRBV12-3/TRBV12-4	.	TRBJ1-6	CASSFTGPSPLHF	TGTGCCAGCAGTTTTACAGGACCTTCACCCCTCCACTTT
.	TRBV7-9	once	TRBJ1-4	CASSLEAGDKLFF	TGTGCCAGCAGCTTAGAGGCAGGGGACAAACTGTTTTTT
.	TRBV7-9	.	TRBJ2-7	CASSSTGYEQYF	TGTGCCAGCAGTTCGACAGGTTACGAGCAGTACTTC
TRBD1	TRBV6-5	.	TRBJ2-3	CASSYSSTGGAFTQYF	TGTGCCAGCAGTTACTCCTCGACAGGGGGCGCGTTTACGCAGTATTTT
.	TRBV9	few	TRBJ1-2	CASSPRDYYGYTF	TGTGCCAGCAGCCCCCGGGACTACTATGGCTACACCTTC
.	TRBV21-1	.	TRBJ2-1	CASVQRKGIGVGEQFF	TGTGCCAGCGTTCAGCGTAAGGGGATTGGGGTCGGTGAGCAGTTCTTC
.	TRBV3-1/TRBV3-2	.	TRBJ2-3	CASSQAQGRSSTDTQYF	TGTGCCAGCAGCCAAGCACAGGGCCGATCGAGCACAGATACGCAGTATTTT
.	TRBV21-1	few	TRBJ1-5	CASSKALGGRRNQPQHF	TGTGCCAGCAGCAAAGCGCTGGGGGGGCGACGCAATCAGCCCCAGCATTTT
.	TRBV6-1	.	TRBJ1-4	CASSEKLRTSGAGEKLFF	TGTGCCAGCAGTGAAAAGCTTCGAACGAGTGGGGCCGGGGAAAAACTGTTTTTT
TRBD2	TRBV6-6	.	TRBJ2-7	CASSPWTSGGTGYEQYF	TGTGCCAGCAGTCCATGGACTAGCGGGGGGACCGGCTACGAGCAGTACTTC
TRBD2	TRBV19	.	TRBJ2-2	CASSMAGGGYGELFF	TGTGCCAGTAGTATGGCGGGCGGGGGGTACGGGGAGCTGTTTTTT